Listed below are T cell receptor beta chains from one sample, sequenced in a study of blood T cell repertoires in COVID-19. Produced via immunoSEQ multiplex PCR; TCRdb's table is partial and in-frame only. This sample has 35,000 to 45,000 clones, with 92% found just once. Input material: peripheral blood. These receptors were collected from a man in his fifties or sixties with active COVID-19. The CDR3 runs from the conserved cysteine through the conserved F or W. The order of the fields is V gene, D gene, clone size, J gene, CDR3 DNA, CDR3 protein. The D gene is left open where the match is weak. Clone sizes are given selectively: once, few, many, or a class where the clone is expanded.

>TRBV28|TRBD1|-|TRBJ1-2
TGTGCCAGCAGTTTATCTATAGGGGGCCATGGCTACACCTTC
CASSLSIGGHGYTF
>TRBV20-1|-|once|TRBJ1-1
TGCAGTGCTAGTAGCAGGCTGAACACTGAAGCTTTCTTT
CSASSRLNTEAFF
>TRBV5-1|TRBD1|-|TRBJ1-1
TGCGCCAGCAGCCGAGACAGGGATCCACTTATGAACACTGAAGCTTTCTTT
CASSRDRDPLMNTEAFF
>TRBV5-6|TRBD1|-|TRBJ1-1
TGTGCCAGCAGCCTTGGGGACAGGGAAGGGAACACTGAAGCTTTCTTT
CASSLGDREGNTEAFF
>TRBV11-3|-|-|TRBJ2-7
TGTGCCAGCAGCCCCTCAGGGGAATCCTACGAGCAGTACTTC
CASSPSGESYEQYF
>TRBV27|-|-|TRBJ1-4
TGTGCCAGCAGTTTTAGTCAGCGACGAGAAAAACTGTTTTTT
CASSFSQRREKLFF
>TRBV5-1|TRBD2|-|TRBJ2-5
TGCGCCAGCGATCCCCTAGCGGCGGGGGAGACCCAGTACTTC
CASDPLAAGETQYF
>TRBV7-8|-|-|TRBJ2-1
TGTGCCAGCAGCTTAAGCGGCCGCTCCTACAATGAGCAGTTCTTC
CASSLSGRSYNEQFF
>TRBV6-6|-|-|TRBJ1-3
TGTGCCAGCAGTCCAAGTGGGTTCCAGGGGATGTTCGGAAACACCATATATTTT
CASSPSGFQGMFGNTIYF
>TRBV5-1|TRBD2|once|TRBJ2-6
TGCGCCAGCAGCTTAACGAGCGGGAGGGCGTCCGGGGCCAACGTCCTGACTTTC
CASSLTSGRASGANVLTF
>TRBV30|-|-|TRBJ1-6
TGTGCCTGGAGACGTGCGAACTATAATTCACCCCTCCACTTT
CAWRRANYNSPLHF
>TRBV9|-|-|TRBJ1-3
TGTGCCAGCAGCGTAGCAGTCTCTGGAAACACCATATATTTT
CASSVAVSGNTIYF
>TRBV19|TRBD1|-|TRBJ2-5
TGTGCCAGTAGTCTCGGACAGGGGATGGCCCAGGTGGAGACCCAGTACTTC
CASSLGQGMAQVETQYF
>TRBV7-8|TRBD2|-|TRBJ2-3
TGTGCCAGCAGCTTAGTTGCGGGAGGGCCGTCTGATACGCAGTATTTT
CASSLVAGGPSDTQYF
>TRBV28|TRBD2|once|TRBJ2-1
TGTGCCAGCAGTTTTTCTAGCGGGGTCAACAATGAGCAGTTCTTC
CASSFSSGVNNEQFF
>TRBV19|TRBD1|-|TRBJ2-7
TGTGCCAGTAGTGTACAGGGGTATTCATCCTACGAGCAGTACTTC
CASSVQGYSSYEQYF
>TRBV30|-|-|TRBJ1-2
TGTGCCTGGATCCACGGCGGTGACTATGGCTACACCTTC
CAWIHGGDYGYTF
>TRBV12-3/TRBV12-4|TRBD2|-|TRBJ2-7
TGTGCCACCAGCGGGAGCATCAGGAACGAGCAGTACTTC
CATSGSIRNEQYF